This TCR beta chain was captured by sequencing in a study of naive and memory T cell subsets. General observations from the study: Naive repertoires, especially CD8, held a few larger clonotypes, possibly memory cells re-expressing CD45RA. Over 90% of naive TCR sequences appeared only once after error correction, unlike memory subsets. A clonotype means one alpha or beta sequence, not an alpha/beta pair.

Both TRBC1 and TRBC2 were covered by a beta constant-region primer of two equimolar oligonucleotides. Nested alpha and beta constant-region primers with the SP2 primer drove four PCR rounds on ligated cDNA. TCRdb passed the UMI-ligation and nested PCR reads through MiXCR, listing each CDR3 protein once. Of about 150,000 distinct CDR3 sequences in the sample, over 20% were seen once. Germline V CDR1 and CDR2: MGHDK, SYGVNS. Trimming took 2 bases from V and 2 from J, leaving 11 bases between them. The CDR3 has 15 amino acids. In regard to this clonotype: The antigen is undetermined.

The genes are TRBV25-1 and TRBJ2-3; D may be TRBD1 (5 bases). Sequenced: naive CD4+ T cells from blood. This sequence originates from a human donor in good health. As DNA, the CDR3 is TGTGCCAGCAGTGAACGAAAAGGGGCCACAGATACGCAGTATTTT. It is translated as CASSERKGATDTQYF.